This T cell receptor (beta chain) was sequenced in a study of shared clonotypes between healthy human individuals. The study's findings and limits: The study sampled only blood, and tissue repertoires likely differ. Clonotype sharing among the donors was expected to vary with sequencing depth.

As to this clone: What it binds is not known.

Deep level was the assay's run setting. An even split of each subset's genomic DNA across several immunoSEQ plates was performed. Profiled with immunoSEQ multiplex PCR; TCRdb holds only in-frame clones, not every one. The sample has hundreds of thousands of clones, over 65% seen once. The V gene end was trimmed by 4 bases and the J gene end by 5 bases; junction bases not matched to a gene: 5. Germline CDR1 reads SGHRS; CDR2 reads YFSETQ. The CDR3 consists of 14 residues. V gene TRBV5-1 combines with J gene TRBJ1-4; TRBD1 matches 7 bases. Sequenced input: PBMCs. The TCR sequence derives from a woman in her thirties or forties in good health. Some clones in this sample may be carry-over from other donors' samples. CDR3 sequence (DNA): TGCGCCAGCAGCGTCGGGACAGCGAATGAAAAACTGTTTTTT. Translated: CASSVGTANEKLFF.